What follows describes a single TCR beta chain. The antigen remains unidentified. Every depressed patient was matched in pairs with a non-depressed control on sex, age, current smoking status and body mass index. About 29 ml of peripheral blood was collected per donor. From thawed PBMCs, CD4+ T cells were purified by negative selection. Per the germline V gene, CDR1 is SGDLS and CDR2 is YYNGEE. With 7 bases removed from V and 8 bases from J, the gap between germline ends came to 7 bases. The CDR3 length is 10 residues. The sample belongs to a study of untreated major depressive disorder. Overall study results and limits: Compared with controls, depressed patients showed more TRBV05-01 (Vbeta 5.1) usage in CD4+ T cells.

TCRdb's table, derived via immunoSEQ multiplex PCR, lists solely in-frame clones and lacks some. The sample has over 20,000 clones; around 87% are singletons. The specimen sequenced was CD4+ T cells from PBMCs. The clonotype originates from a woman aged 30 to 39 in good health. The genes are TRBV9 and TRBJ1-3; D unclear. This CDR3 is CASGVDTIYF. The CDR3 region has the DNA TGTGCCAGCGGAGTTGACACCATATATTTT.